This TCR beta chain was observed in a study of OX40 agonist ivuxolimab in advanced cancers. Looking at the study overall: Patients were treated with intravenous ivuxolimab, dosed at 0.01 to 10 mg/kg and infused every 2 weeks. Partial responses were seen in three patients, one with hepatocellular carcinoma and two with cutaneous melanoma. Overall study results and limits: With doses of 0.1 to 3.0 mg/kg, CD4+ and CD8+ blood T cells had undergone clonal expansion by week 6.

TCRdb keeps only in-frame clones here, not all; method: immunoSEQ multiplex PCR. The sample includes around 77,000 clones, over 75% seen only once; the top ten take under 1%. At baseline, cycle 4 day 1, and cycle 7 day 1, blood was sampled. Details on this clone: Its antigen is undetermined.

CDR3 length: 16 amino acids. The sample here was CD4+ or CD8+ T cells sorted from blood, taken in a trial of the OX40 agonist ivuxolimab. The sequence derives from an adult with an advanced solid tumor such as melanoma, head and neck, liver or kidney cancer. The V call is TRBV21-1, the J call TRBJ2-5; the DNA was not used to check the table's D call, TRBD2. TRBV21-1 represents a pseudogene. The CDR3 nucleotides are TGTGCCAGCAGCAAAGAACCGGGAGGGGGCCAAGAGACCCAGTACTTC. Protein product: CASSKEPGGGQETQYF.